This is a list of T cell receptor beta chains from one sample in a study of preoperative IRX-2 immunotherapy in early breast cancer. The assay was immunoSEQ multiplex PCR, and TCRdb's table has in-frame clones only and misses some. The top ten hold approximately 2.2% of the sample, which has roughly 27,000 clones, about four fifths seen once. Specimen: lymph node tissue, collected before IRX-2 immunotherapy. The origin of the receptors is a human donor with breast cancer. The CDR3 runs from the conserved cysteine through the conserved F or W. A D gene is named only where the DNA matches it firmly. Size is omitted from some rows. Given values are once, few, many or a class for expanded clones.

TRBJ1-3,TRBV9,NA,NA,CASSLSGLGGNTIYF,TGTGCCAGCAGTTTATCAGGGCTTGGTGGAAACACCATATATTTT
TRBJ2-1,TRBV5-1,TRBD2,NA,CASSLVVSGGMSSYNEQFF,TGCGCCAGCAGCTTGGTTGTTAGCGGGGGGATGAGCTCCTACAATGAGCAGTTCTTC
TRBJ1-5,TRBV4-1,NA,NA,CASSQVGGRGKEQPQHF,TGCGCCAGCAGCCAAGTCGGCGGGAGGGGAAAGGAGCAGCCCCAGCATTTT
TRBJ2-1,TRBV28,NA,NA,CASLAEGGVYNEQFF,TGTGCCAGCTTAGCCGAAGGGGGGGTATACAATGAGCAGTTCTTC
TRBJ1-5,TRBV27,NA,NA,CASSPYRGEQPQHF,TGTGCCAGCAGTCCTTACCGGGGGGAGCAGCCCCAGCATTTT
TRBJ1-2,TRBV6-8,TRBD1,NA,CASSYSTTGVFGYTF,TGTGCCAGCAGTTACTCGACTACAGGGGTTTTCGGCTACACCTTC
TRBJ2-1,TRBV12-2,NA,NA,CATTLGATTYNEQFF,TGTGCCACCACCCTGGGAGCTACTACCTACAATGAGCAGTTCTTC
TRBJ1-6,TRBV28,NA,NA,CASSFGEGQARYNSPLHF,NA
TRBJ1-1,TRBV10-2,NA,NA,CASSEGGRGLPEAFF,TGCGCCAGCAGTGAGGGGGGCAGGGGTTTGCCTGAAGCTTTCTTT
TRBJ2-7,TRBV7-7,NA,NA,CASSRGGTDYEQYF,TGTGCCAGCAGCCGTGGCGGGACAGACTACGAGCAGTACTTC
TRBJ1-2,TRBV5-1,NA,once,CASSLGIAGENYGYTF,TGCGCCAGCAGCTTGGGGATAGCCGGCGAAAACTATGGCTACACCTTC
TRBJ2-5,TRBV11-3,NA,NA,CASSLDWGRRYIRDRETQYF,TGTGCCAGCAGCTTAGACTGGGGGCGAAGATATATCCGCGATAGAGAGACCCAGTACTTC
TRBJ1-3,TRBV6-8,NA,NA,CASSYSPRTGNTIYF,TGTGCCAGCAGTTACTCGCCGAGGACTGGAAACACCATATATTTT
TRBJ1-1,TRBV1,NA,NA,CASSQEIFTMNTEAFF,TGCGCCAGCAGCCAAGAAATTTTTACTATGAACACTGAAGCTTTCTTT
TRBJ2-1,TRBV7-4,NA,once,CASSQGPQNEQFF,TGTGCCAGCAGCCAGGGACCGCAAAATGAGCAGTTCTTC
TRBJ1-4,TRBV30,NA,NA,CAWSVRWPANEKLFF,TGTGCCTGGAGTGTACGCTGGCCAGCTAATGAAAAACTGTTTTTT
TRBJ2-1,TRBV11-3,TRBD2,few,CASSPQAGGPPYNEQFF,TGTGCCAGCAGCCCTCAGGCGGGGGGGCCCCCCTACAATGAGCAGTTCTTC
TRBJ1-1,TRBV28,NA,NA,CASSPGGKSFTEAFF,TGTGCCAGCAGCCCCGGGGGGAAGAGTTTCACTGAAGCTTTCTTT
TRBJ1-1,TRBV11-3,NA,NA,CASSFSPRGSGEAFF,TGTGCCAGCAGCTTTTCGCCAAGGGGGAGTGGTGAAGCTTTCTTT
TRBJ1-4,TRBV15,NA,NA,CATSRESWQGGGKLFF,TGTGCCACCAGCAGAGAAAGTTGGCAGGGAGGAGGAAAACTGTTTTTT
TRBJ1-6,TRBV11-3,TRBD1,NA,CASSLDRDRPTSPLHF,TGTGCCAGCAGCTTGGACCGGGACAGGCCTACTTCACCCCTCCACTTT
TRBJ1-6,TRBV6-8,NA,NA,CASSYPRNNSPLHF,TGTGCCAGCAGTTACCCCAGGAATAATTCACCCCTCCACTTT
TRBJ2-3,TRBV28,NA,NA,CASSSLGGSTDTQYF,TGTGCCAGCAGTTCCCTAGGCGGGAGCACAGATACGCAGTATTTT
TRBJ2-2,TRBV5-1,TRBD1,NA,CASSAGPDRVLAGELFF,TGCGCCAGCAGCGCGGGCCCGGACAGGGTACTTGCCGGGGAGCTGTTTTTT
TRBJ2-4,TRBV23-1,NA,few,CASSQDRSTEGVAKNIQYF,TGCGCCAGCAGCCAAGATCGGAGCACAGAGGGGGTAGCCAAAAACATTCAGTACTTC
TRBJ1-6,TRBV28,NA,NA,CASRRGFFSPLHF,TGTGCCAGCAGGAGGGGTTTTTTCTCACCCCTCCACTTT
TRBJ1-1,TRBV29-1,NA,few,CSVPTGSGEAFF,TGCAGCGTCCCTACAGGGAGTGGCGAGGCTTTCTTT
TRBJ2-1,TRBV7-4,TRBD2,NA,CASSVVGQPIASGGSEQFF,TGTGCCAGCAGCGTTGTCGGACAGCCAATAGCTAGCGGGGGAAGTGAGCAGTTCTTC
TRBJ1-3,TRBV12-5,TRBD1,NA,CASIDRTGGNTIYF,TGTGCCAGCATCGATCGGACAGGCGGAAACACCATATATTTT
TRBJ1-1,TRBV7-6,NA,NA,CASRLGRGDSEAFF,TGTGCCAGCAGATTGGGCCGGGGAGACTCTGAAGCTTTCTTT
TRBJ2-7,TRBV12-5,TRBD2,NA,CASERASGAYEQYF,TGTGCCAGCGAGCGGGCTAGCGGGGCCTACGAGCAGTACTTC
TRBJ2-2,TRBV6-8,NA,NA,CASSPHGRQNTGELFF,TGTGCCAGCAGTCCGCACGGGCGACAGAACACCGGGGAGCTGTTTTTT
TRBJ2-1,TRBV7-6,TRBD2,NA,CASSYGGGSYNEQFF,TGTGCCAGCAGCTATGGCGGGGGGTCCTACAATGAGCAGTTCTTC
TRBJ1-2,TRBV10-2,NA,few,CASSERAAPRGGYTF,TGCGCCAGCAGTGAGCGGGCAGCCCCTCGAGGCGGCTACACCTTC
TRBJ1-2,TRBV1,NA,NA,CASSQDIGGAGRGYGYTF,TGCGCCAGCAGCCAAGATATCGGCGGGGCCGGCAGGGGCTATGGCTACACCTTC
TRBJ1-1,TRBV6-8,TRBD1,once,CASIPGDRGWNTEAFF,TGTGCCAGCATCCCTGGGGACAGGGGGTGGAACACTGAAGCTTTCTTT
TRBJ2-5,TRBV7-6,NA,NA,CASSSRLGAGETQYF,TGTGCCAGCAGCTCGCGGCTAGGGGCCGGGGAGACCCAGTACTTC
TRBJ2-7,TRBV6-8,TRBD1,NA,CASRGTGGSYEQYF,TGTGCCAGCAGAGGGACAGGAGGTTCCTACGAGCAGTACTTC
TRBJ2-3,TRBV10-3,TRBD2,once,CAISESSASGGNTQYF,TGTGCCATCAGTGAGTCGAGTGCTAGCGGGGGGAATACGCAGTATTTT
TRBJ1-2,TRBV10-2,NA,once,CASSGDRKYGYTF,TGCGCCAGCAGTGGAGACAGGAAATATGGCTACACCTTC
TRBJ1-2,TRBV28,TRBD1,NA,CASSHGTGATYGYTF,TGTGCCAGCAGCCACGGGACAGGCGCAACCTATGGCTACACCTTC
TRBJ1-5,TRBV6-8,TRBD1,NA,CASSDQGGNQPQHF,TGTGCCAGCAGCGATCAGGGGGGCAATCAGCCCCAGCATTTT
TRBJ1-2,TRBV6-8,NA,NA,CASSWRGNYGYTF,TGTGCCAGCAGTTGGAGGGGGAACTATGGCTACACCTTC
TRBJ1-5,TRBV28,TRBD1,NA,CAQGSSNQPQHF,TGTGCACAGGGGAGTAGCAATCAGCCCCAGCATTTT
TRBJ2-5,TRBV18,NA,NA,CASSPPGETQYF,TGTGCCAGCTCACCACCGGGAGAGACCCAGTACTTC
TRBJ1-1,TRBV11-3,TRBD1,NA,CASSLTTGGLLDTEAFF,TGTGCCAGCAGCTTGACTACAGGGGGCTTATTAGACACTGAAGCTTTCTTT
TRBJ2-1,TRBV6-8,TRBD2,NA,CASSYGQAGGLFYNEQFF,TGTGCCAGCAGTTACGGTCAAGCGGGGGGGCTGTTCTACAATGAGCAGTTCTTC
TRBJ1-2,TRBV7-8,NA,once,CASSPRGTSGFGYTF,TGTGCCAGCAGCCCGCGTGGGACTTCTGGGTTTGGCTACACCTTC
TRBJ2-1,TRBV7-6,TRBD1,NA,CASSLQGPRDEQFF,TGTGCCAGCAGCCTACAGGGGCCTAGGGATGAGCAGTTCTTC
TRBJ1-1,TRBV19,NA,NA,CASSKRDRNTEAFF,TGTGCCAGTAGTAAAAGGGACCGGAACACTGAAGCTTTCTTT
TRBJ2-1,TRBV19,NA,NA,CASSIEGFLGIYNEQFF,TGTGCCAGTAGTATCGAAGGGTTCCTAGGGATTTACAATGAGCAGTTCTTC
TRBJ1-2,TRBV19,TRBD1,NA,CASSILRDRGGGYTF,TGTGCCAGTAGTATACTCCGGGACAGGGGTGGCGGCTACACCTTC
TRBJ2-1,TRBV18,TRBD2,NA,CASSPPGLAGGKYNEQFF,TGTGCCAGCTCACCACCAGGACTAGCGGGGGGGAAATACAATGAGCAGTTCTTC
TRBJ2-5,TRBV11-3,NA,NA,CASSSVTGLQETQYF,TGTGCCAGCAGCTCAGTTACAGGGCTCCAAGAGACCCAGTACTTC
TRBJ2-7,TRBV11-3,NA,NA,CASSLSQGLPNYEQYF,TGTGCCAGCAGCTTATCACAGGGCCTTCCCAACTACGAGCAGTACTTC
TRBJ2-7,TRBV28,NA,NA,CASSRDGPYEQYF,TGTGCCAGCAGTCGGGACGGGCCCTACGAGCAGTACTTC
TRBJ2-7,TRBV7-6,NA,NA,CASSLDHLAGVAYEQYF,TGTGCCAGCAGCTTAGATCATCTGGCAGGGGTCGCCTACGAGCAGTACTTC